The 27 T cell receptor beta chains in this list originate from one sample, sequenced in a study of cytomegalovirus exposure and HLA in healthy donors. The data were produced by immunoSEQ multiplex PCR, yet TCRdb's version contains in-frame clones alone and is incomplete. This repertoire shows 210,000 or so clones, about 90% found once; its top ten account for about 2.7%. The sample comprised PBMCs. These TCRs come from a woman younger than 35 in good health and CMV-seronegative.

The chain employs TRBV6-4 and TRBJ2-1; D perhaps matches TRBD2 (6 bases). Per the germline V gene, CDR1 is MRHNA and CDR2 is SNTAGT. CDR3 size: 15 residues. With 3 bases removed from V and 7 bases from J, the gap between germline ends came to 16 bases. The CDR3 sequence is CASSESSGENNEQFF. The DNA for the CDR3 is TGTGCCAGCAGTGAGTCGTCGGGGGAGAATAATGAGCAGTTCTTC.

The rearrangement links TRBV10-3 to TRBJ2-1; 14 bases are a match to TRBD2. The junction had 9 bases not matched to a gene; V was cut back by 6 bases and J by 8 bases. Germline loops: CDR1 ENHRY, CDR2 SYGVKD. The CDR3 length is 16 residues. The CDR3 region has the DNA TGTGCCATCAGCGAAAGACTAGCGGGAGGGTTACATGAGCAGTTCTTC. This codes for CAISERLAGGLHEQFF.

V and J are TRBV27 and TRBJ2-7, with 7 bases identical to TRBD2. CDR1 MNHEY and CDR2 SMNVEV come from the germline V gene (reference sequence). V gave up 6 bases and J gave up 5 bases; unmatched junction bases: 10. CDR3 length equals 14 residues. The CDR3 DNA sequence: TGTGCCAGCAGCCCGCGGGAGACAAGGGACGAGCAGTACTTC. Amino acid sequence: CASSPRETRDEQYF.

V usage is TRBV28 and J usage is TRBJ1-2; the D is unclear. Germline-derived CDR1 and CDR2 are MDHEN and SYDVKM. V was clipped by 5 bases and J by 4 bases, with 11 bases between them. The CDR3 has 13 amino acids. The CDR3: CASSPPGIYGYTF. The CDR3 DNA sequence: TGTGCCAGCAGTCCCCCCGGGATCTATGGCTACACCTTC.

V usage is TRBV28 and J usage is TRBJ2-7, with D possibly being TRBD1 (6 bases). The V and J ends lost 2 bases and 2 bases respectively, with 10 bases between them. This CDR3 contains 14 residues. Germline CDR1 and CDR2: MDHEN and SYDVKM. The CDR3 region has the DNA TGTGCCAGCAGTTTAACAGGGATGACCTACGAGCAGTACTTC. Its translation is CASSLTGMTYEQYF. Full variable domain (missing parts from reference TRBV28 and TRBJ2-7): DVKVTQSSRYLVKRTGEKVFLECVQDMDHENMFWYRQDPGLGLRLIYFSYDVKMKEKGDIPEGYSVSREKKERFSLILESASTNQTSMYLCASSLTGMTYEQYFGPGTRLTVT.

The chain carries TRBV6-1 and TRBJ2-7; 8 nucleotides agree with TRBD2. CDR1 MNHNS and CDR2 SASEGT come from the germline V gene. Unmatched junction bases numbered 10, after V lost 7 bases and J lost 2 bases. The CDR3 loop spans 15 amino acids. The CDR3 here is CASTTFGGATYEQYF. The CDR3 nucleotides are TGTGCCAGCACCACCTTCGGGGGGGCTACCTACGAGCAGTACTTC.

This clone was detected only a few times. CDR3 nucleotides: TGTGCCAGCAGTGGTCTAGGAAGCACCGGGGAGCTGTTTTTT. Its protein is CASSGLGSTGELFF. V and J are TRBV2 and TRBJ2-2, with D unresolved. V lost 4 bases to trimming and J lost 4 bases, with 10 bases between them. Germline V gene sequence: CDR1 SNHLY, CDR2 FYNNEI. The CDR3 covers 14 residues.

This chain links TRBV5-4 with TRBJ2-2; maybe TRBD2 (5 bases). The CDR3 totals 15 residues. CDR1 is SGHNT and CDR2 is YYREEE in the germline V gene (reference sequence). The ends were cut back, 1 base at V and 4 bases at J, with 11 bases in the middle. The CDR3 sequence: CASSLLATSTGELFF. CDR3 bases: TGTGCCAGCAGCTTGCTAGCCACCTCCACCGGGGAGCTGTTTTTT.

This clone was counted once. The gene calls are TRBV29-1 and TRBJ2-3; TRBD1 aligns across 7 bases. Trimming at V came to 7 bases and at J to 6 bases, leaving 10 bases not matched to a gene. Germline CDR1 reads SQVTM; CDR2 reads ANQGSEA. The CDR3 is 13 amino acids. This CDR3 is CSAQQGVTDTQYF. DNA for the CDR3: TGCAGCGCGCAGCAGGGGGTGACCGATACGCAGTATTTT.

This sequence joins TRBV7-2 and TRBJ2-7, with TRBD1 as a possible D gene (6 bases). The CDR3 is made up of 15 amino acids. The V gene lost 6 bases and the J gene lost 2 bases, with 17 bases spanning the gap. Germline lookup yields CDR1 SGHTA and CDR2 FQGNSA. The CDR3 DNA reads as TGTGCCAGCAGGCCAGCGGACAGAATACCCTACGAGCAGTACTTC. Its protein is CASRPADRIPYEQYF.

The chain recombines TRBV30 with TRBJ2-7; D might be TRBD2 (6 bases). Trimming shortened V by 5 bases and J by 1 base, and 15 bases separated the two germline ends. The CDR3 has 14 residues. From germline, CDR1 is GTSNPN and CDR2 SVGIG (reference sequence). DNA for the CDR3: TGTGCCTGGGACCCGGGGCTAGCGTCCTACGAGCAGTACTTC. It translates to CAWDPGLASYEQYF.

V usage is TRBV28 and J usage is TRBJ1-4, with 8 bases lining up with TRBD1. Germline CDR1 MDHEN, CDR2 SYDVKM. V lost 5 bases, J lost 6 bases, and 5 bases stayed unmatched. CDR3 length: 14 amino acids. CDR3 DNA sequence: TGTGCCAGCAGTCTTGACAGGGGAGATGAAAAACTGTTTTTT. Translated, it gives CASSLDRGDEKLFF.

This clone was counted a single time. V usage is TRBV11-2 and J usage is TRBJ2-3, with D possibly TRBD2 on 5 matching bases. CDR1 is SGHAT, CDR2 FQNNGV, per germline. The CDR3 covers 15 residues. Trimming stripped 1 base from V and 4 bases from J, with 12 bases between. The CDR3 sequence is CASSLGIAYPDTQYF. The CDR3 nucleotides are TGTGCCAGCAGCTTAGGTATAGCGTACCCAGATACGCAGTATTTT.

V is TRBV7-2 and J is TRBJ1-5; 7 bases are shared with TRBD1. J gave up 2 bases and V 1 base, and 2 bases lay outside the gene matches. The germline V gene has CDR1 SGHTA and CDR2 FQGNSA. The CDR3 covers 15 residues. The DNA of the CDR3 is TGTGCCAGCAGCTTAGGAGGGGGCGGCAATCAGCCCCAGCATTTT. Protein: CASSLGGGGNQPQHF.

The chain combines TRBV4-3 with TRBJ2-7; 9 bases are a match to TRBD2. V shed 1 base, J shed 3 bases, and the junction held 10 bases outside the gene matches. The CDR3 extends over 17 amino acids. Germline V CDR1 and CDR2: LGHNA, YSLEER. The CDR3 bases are TGCGCCAGCAGCCAAGCTTCTGGAGCGGGAGGTCACTACGAGCAGTACTTC. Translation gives CASSQASGAGGHYEQYF.

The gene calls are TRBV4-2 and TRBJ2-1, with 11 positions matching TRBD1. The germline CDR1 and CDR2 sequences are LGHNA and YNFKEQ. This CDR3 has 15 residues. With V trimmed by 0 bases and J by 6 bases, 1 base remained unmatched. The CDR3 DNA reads TGTGCCAGCAGCCAAGAGGGGACAGGGGGCAATGAGCAGTTCTTC. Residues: CASSQEGTGGNEQFF.

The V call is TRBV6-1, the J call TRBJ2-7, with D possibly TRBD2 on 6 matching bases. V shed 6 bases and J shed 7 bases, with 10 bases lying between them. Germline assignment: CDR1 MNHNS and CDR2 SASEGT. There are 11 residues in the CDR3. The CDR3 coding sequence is TGTGCCAGCAGCGGGGGAGGAGAGCAGTACTTC. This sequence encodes CASSGGGEQYF.

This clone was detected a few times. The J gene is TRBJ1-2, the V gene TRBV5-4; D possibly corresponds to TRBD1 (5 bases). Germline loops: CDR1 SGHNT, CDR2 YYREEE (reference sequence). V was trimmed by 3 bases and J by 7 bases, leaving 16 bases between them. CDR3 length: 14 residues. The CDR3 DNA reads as TGTGCCAGCAGCTCGGGGGGAGGGGTCCGTGGCTACACCTTC. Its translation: CASSSGGGVRGYTF.

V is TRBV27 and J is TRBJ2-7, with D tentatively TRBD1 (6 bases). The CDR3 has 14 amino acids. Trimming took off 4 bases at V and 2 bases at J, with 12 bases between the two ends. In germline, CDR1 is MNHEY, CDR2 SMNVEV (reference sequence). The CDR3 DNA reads TGTGCCAGCAGTTCTACGGACAGTACCTACGAGCAGTACTTC. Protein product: CASSSTDSTYEQYF.

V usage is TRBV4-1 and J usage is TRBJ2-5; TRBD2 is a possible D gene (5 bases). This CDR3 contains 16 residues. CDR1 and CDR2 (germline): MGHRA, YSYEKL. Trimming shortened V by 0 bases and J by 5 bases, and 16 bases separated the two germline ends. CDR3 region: CASSQEMGFGGETQYF. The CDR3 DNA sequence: TGCGCCAGCAGCCAAGAGATGGGTTTTGGAGGTGAGACCCAGTACTTC.

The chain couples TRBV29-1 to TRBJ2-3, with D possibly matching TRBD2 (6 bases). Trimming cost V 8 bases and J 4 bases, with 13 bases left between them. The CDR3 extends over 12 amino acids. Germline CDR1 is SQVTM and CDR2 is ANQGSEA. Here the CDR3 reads CSTRDFSDTQYF. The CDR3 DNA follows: TGCAGCACTCGGGACTTTTCAGATACGCAGTATTTT.

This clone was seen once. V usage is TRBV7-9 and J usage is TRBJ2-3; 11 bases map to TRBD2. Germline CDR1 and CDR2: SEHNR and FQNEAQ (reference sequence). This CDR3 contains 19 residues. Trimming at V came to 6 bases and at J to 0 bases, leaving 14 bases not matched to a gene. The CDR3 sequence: CASRLPMASGRKSTDTQYF. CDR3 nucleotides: TGTGCCAGCAGATTGCCCATGGCTAGCGGGAGGAAGAGCACAGATACGCAGTATTTT. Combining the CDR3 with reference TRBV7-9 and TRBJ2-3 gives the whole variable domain DTGVSQNPRHKITKRGQNVTFRCDPISEHNRLYWYRQTLGQGPEFLTYFQNEAQLEKSRLLSDRFSAERPKGSFSTLEIQRTEQGDSAMYLCASRLPMASGRKSTDTQYFGPGTRLTVL.

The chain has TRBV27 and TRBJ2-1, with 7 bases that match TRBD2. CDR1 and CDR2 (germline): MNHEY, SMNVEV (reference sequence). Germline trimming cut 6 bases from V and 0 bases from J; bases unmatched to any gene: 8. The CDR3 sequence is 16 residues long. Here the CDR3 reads CASSRTSASSYNEQFF. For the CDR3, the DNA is TGTGCCAGCAGCCGCACTAGCGCGAGCTCCTACAATGAGCAGTTCTTC.

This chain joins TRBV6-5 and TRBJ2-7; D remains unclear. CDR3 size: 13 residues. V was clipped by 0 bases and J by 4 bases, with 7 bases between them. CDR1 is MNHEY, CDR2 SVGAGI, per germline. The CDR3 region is CASSYSYAYEQYF. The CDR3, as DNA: TGTGCCAGCAGTTACTCCTACGCTTACGAGCAGTACTTC.

The CDR3 DNA follows: TGCGCCAGCAGCCAGGGACAGGTCCTCACTGAAGCTTTCTTT. Translating it yields CASSQGQVLTEAFF. The chain combines TRBV5-1 with TRBJ1-1; 8 bases are a match to TRBD1. The ends lost 4 bases at V and 4 bases at J; junction bases unmatched: 6. The CDR3 covers 14 residues. The germline gives CDR1 SGHRS, CDR2 YFSETQ.

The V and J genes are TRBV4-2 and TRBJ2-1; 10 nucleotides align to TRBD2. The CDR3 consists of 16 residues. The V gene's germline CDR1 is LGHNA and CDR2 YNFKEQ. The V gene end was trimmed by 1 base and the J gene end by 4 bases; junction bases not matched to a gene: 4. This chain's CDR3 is CASSQGGAGGYNEQFF. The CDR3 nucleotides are TGTGCCAGCAGCCAAGGCGGAGCGGGAGGGTACAATGAGCAGTTCTTC.

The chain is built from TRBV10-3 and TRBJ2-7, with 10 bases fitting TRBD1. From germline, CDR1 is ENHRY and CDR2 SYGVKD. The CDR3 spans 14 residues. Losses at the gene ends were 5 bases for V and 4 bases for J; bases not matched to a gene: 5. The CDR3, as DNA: TGTGCCATCAGTTCTGAGGGACAGGGGTACGAGCAGTACTTC. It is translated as CAISSEGQGYEQYF.